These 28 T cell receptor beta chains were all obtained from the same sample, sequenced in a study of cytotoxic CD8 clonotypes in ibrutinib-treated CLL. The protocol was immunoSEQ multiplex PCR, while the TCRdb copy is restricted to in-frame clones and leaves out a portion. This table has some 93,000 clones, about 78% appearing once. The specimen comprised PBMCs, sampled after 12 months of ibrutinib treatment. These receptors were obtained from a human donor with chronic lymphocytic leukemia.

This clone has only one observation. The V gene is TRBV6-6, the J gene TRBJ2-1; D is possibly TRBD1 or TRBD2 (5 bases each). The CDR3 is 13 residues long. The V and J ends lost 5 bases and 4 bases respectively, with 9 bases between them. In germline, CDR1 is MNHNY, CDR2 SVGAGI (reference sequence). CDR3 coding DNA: TGTGCCAGCAGTCCCGGGACGTACAATGAGCAGTTCTTC. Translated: CASSPGTYNEQFF.

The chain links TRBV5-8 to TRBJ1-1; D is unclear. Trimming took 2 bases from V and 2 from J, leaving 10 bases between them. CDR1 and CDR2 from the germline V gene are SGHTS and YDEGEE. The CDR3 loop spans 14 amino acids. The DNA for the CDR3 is TGTGCCAGCAGCTTCGGCGTTTCAAACACTGAAGCTTTCTTT. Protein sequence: CASSFGVSNTEAFF.

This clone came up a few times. The CDR3 loop is CASSKGGDRSNYGYTF. The CDR3 nucleotides are TGTGCCAGCAGCAAAGGGGGGGACCGCTCTAACTATGGCTACACCTTC. V usage is TRBV7-9 and J usage is TRBJ1-2, with D tentatively TRBD1 (6 bases). The V and J ends lost 5 bases and 0 bases respectively, with 16 bases between them. CDR1 SEHNR and CDR2 FQNEAQ come from the germline V gene (reference sequence). CDR3 length equals 16 residues.

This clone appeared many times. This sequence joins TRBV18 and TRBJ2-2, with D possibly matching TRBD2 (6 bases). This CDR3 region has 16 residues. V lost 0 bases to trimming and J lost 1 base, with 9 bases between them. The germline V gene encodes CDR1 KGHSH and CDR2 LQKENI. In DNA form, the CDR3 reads TGTGCCAGCTCACCACCGATGGGACTGAACACCGGGGAGCTGTTTTTT. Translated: CASSPPMGLNTGELFF.

The CDR3 nucleotides are TGCGCCAGCAGCCAAGATAAACGGGACAGGGCCAAGCAGTACTTC. Its protein product is CASSQDKRDRAKQYF. This chain connects TRBV4-1 to TRBJ2-7; 9 bases are shared with TRBD1. The CDR3 has 15 residues. CDR1 and CDR2 (germline): MGHRA, YSYEKL. V shed 0 bases and J 8 bases; nucleotides not matched to a gene: 8.

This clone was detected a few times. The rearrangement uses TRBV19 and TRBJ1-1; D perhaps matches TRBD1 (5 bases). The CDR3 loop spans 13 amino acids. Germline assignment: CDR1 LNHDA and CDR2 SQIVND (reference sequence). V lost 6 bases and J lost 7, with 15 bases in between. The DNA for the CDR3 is TGTGCCAGTAGCCAAGGGGCGGTAGGTGAAGCTTTCTTT. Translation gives CASSQGAVGEAFF.

The CDR3 coding sequence is TGTGCCAGCATGGGCCCGCAGGGCCGGGGGGCAGATACGCAGTATTTT. Translation: CASMGPQGRGADTQYF. The chain combines TRBV27 with TRBJ2-3, with 7 bases identical to TRBD2. Trimming took 7 bases from V and 4 from J; bases not matched to a gene: 14. This CDR3 contains 16 residues. Germline CDR1 is MNHEY and CDR2 is SMNVEV (reference sequence).

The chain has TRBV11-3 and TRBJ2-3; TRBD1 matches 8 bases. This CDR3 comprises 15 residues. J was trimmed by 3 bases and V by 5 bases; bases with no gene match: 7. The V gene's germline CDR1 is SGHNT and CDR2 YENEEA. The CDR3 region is CASSLDRAGTDTQYF. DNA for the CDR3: TGTGCCAGCAGCCTGGACAGGGCTGGGACAGATACGCAGTATTTT. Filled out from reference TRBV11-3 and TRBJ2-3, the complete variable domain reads EAGVVQSPRYKIIEKKQPVAFWCNPISGHNTLYWYLQNLGQGPELLIRYENEEAVDDSQLPKDRFSAERLKGVDSTLKIQPAELGDSAVYLCASSLDRAGTDTQYFGPGTRLTVL.

CDR3 region: CASSVDRSAEAFF. In nucleotides, the CDR3 is TGTGCCAGCAGCGTAGACAGGAGCGCTGAAGCTTTCTTT. This chain joins TRBV7-3 and TRBJ1-1, with D possibly being TRBD1 (6 bases). Germline values: CDR1 SGHTA, CDR2 FQGTGA. This CDR3 contains 13 residues. V was cut by 5 bases and J by 6 bases, with 13 bases left in between. Complete variable domain (other parts from reference TRBV7-3 and TRBJ1-1): GAGVSQTPSNKVTEKGKYVELRCDPISGHTALYWYRQSLGQGPEFLIYFQGTGAADDSGLPNDRFFAVRPEGSVSTLKIQRTERGDSAVYLCASSVDRSAEAFFGQGTRLTVV.

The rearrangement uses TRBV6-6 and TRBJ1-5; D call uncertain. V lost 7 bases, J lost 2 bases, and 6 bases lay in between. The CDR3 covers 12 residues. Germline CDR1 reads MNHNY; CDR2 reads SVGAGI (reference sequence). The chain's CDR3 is CASNQGNQPQHF. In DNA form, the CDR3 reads TGTGCCAGCAACCAGGGCAATCAGCCCCAGCATTTT.

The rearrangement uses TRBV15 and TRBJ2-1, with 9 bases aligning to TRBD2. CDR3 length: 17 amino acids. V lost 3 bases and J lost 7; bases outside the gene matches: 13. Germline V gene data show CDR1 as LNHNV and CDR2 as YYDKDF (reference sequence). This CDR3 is CATSSPIGRGGLNEQFF. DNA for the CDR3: TGTGCCACCAGCAGTCCAATAGGGCGGGGGGGCTTGAATGAGCAGTTCTTC.

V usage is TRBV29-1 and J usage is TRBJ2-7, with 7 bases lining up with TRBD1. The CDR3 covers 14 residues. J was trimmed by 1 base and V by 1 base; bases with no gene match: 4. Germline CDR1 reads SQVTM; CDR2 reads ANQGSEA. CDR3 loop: CSVEGEQGSYEQYF. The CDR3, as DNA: TGCAGCGTTGAAGGGGAACAGGGGTCCTACGAGCAGTACTTC.

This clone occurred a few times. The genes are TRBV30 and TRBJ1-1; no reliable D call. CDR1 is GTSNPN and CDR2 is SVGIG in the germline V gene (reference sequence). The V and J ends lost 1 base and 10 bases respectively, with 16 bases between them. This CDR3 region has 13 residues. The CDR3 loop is CAWSEGALRIAFF. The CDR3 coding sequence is TGTGCCTGGAGTGAAGGAGCTCTCCGGATAGCTTTCTTT.

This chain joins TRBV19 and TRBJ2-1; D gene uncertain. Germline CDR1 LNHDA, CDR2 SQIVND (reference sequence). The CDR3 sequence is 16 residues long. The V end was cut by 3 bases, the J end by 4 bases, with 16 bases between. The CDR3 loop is CASSIRTPYPYNEQFF. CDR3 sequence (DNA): TGTGCCAGTAGTATCAGGACCCCTTACCCGTACAATGAGCAGTTCTTC.

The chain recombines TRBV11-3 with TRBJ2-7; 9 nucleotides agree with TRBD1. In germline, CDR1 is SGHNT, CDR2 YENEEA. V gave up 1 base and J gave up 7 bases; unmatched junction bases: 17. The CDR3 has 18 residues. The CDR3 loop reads CASSLGTGGSANYGEQYF. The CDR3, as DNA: TGTGCCAGCAGCTTAGGAACAGGGGGCAGTGCCAACTACGGGGAGCAGTACTTC. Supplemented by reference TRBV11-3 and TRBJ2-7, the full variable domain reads EAGVVQSPRYKIIEKKQPVAFWCNPISGHNTLYWYLQNLGQGPELLIRYENEEAVDDSQLPKDRFSAERLKGVDSTLKIQPAELGDSAVYLCASSLGTGGSANYGEQYFGPGTRLTVT.

The CDR3 DNA sequence: TGCGCCAGCAGCTTGGGTACCGGGACAACGAACACTGAAGCTTTCTTT. The encoded protein is CASSLGTGTTNTEAFF. The gene calls are TRBV5-1 and TRBJ1-1, with D perhaps TRBD1 (6 bases). CDR3 size: 16 residues. Germline lookup yields CDR1 SGHRS and CDR2 YFSETQ. V was pared by 0 bases and J by 1 base, with 13 bases between.

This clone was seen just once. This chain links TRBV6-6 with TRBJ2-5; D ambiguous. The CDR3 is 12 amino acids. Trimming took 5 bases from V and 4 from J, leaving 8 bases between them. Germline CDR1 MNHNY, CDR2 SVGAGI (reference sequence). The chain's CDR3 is CASSPTRETQYF. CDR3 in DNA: TGTGCCAGCAGTCCGACTCGAGAGACCCAGTACTTC.

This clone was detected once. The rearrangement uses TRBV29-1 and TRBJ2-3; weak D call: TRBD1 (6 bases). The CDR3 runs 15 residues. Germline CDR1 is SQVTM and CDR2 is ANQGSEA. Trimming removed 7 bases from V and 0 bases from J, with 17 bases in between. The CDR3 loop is CSADQGKMSTDTQYF. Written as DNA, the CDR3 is TGCAGCGCCGACCAGGGGAAAATGAGCACAGATACGCAGTATTTT.

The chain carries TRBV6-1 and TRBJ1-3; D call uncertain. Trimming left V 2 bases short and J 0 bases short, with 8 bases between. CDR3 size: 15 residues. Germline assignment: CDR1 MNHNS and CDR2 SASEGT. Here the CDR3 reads CASSESVVSGNTIYF. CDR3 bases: TGTGCCAGCAGTGAATCGGTAGTCTCTGGAAACACCATATATTTT.

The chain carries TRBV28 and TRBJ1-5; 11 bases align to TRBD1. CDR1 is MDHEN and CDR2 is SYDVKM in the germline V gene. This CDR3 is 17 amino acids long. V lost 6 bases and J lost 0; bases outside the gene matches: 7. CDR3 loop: CASRATGQGGSNQPQHF. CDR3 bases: TGTGCCAGCAGGGCGACGGGACAGGGGGGTAGCAATCAGCCCCAGCATTTT.

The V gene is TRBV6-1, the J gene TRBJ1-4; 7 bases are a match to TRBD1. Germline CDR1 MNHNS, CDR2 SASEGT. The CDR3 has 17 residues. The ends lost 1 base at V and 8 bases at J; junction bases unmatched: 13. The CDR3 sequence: CASSEERVRDSREKLFF. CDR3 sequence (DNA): TGTGCCAGCAGTGAAGAACGAGTGCGGGACAGTAGGGAAAAACTGTTTTTT.

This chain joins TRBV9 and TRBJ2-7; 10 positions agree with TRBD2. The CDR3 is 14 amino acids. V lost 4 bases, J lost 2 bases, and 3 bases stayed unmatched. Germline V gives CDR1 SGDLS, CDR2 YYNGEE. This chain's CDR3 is CASSLTSGTYEQYF. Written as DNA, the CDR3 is TGTGCCAGCAGCCTAACTAGCGGGACCTACGAGCAGTACTTC.

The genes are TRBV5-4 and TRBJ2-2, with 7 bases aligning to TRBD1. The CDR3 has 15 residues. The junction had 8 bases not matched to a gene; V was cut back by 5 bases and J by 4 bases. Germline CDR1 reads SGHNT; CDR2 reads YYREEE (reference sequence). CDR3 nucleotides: TGTGCCAGCAGTAATACAGGGGACCTCACCGGGGAGCTGTTTTTT. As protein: CASSNTGDLTGELFF.

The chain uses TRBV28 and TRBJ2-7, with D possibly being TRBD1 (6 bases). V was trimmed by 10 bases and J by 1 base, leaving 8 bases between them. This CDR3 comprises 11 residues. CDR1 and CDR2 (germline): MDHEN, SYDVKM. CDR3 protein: CAIRGSYEQYF. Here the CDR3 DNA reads TGTGCCATCAGGGGTTCCTACGAGCAGTACTTC.

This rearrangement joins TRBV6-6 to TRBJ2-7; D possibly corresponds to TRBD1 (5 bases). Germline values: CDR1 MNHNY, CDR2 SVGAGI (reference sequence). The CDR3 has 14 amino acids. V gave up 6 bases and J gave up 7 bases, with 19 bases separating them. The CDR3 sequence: CASRLLGVEWEQYF. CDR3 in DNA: TGTGCCAGCAGGCTTCTAGGGGTGGAATGGGAGCAGTACTTC.

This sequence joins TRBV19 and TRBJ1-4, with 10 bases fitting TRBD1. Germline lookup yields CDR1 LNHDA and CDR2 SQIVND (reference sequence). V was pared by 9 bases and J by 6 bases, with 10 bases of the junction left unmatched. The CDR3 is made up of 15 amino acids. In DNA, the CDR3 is TGTGCCAGGGAGGGCTCGACAGGGGGCTATGAAAAACTGTTTTTT. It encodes CAREGSTGGYEKLFF.

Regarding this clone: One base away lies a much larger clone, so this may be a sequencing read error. The CDR3 protein is CASSQDSEGYTF. The CDR3 coding sequence is TGTGCCAGCAGCCAAGATTCAGAAGGCTACACCTTC. The chain joins TRBV13 to TRBJ1-2; D not certain. Between the trimmed V and J ends, which lost 5 bases and 8 bases, there was a span of 12 bases. Germline V gene data show CDR1 as PRHDT and CDR2 as FYEKMQ (reference sequence). The CDR3 is 12 amino acids.

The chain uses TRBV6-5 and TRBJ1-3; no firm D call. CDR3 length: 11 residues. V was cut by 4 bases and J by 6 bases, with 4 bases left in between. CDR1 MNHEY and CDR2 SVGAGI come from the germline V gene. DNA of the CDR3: TGTGCCAGCAGTTCTTTAAACACCATATATTTT. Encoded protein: CASSSLNTIYF.